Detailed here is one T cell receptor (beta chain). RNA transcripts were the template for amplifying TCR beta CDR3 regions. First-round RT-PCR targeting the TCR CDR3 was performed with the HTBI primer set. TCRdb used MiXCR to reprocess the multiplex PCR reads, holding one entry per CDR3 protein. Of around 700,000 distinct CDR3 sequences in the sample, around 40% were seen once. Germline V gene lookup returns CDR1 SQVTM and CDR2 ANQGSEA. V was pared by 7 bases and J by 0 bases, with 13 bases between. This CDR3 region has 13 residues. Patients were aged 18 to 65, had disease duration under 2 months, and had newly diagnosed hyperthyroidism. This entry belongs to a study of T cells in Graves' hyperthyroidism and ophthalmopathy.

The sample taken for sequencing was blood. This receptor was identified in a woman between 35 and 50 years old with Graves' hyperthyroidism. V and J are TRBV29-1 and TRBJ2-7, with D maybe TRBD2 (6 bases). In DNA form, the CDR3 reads TGCAGCGCACGGGACTCCACCTCCTACGAGCAGTACTTC. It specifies CSARDSTSYEQYF.